Below, 24 T cell receptor beta chains from the same sample are listed, as sequenced in a study of T cell repertoires in cytomegalovirus infection. No antigen is known for these receptors. Each CDR3 protein is one row after TCRdb ran MiXCR on the reads. The sample includes roughly 920,000 distinct CDR3 sequences, about a third of them seen just once. The specimen comprised cultured CD8+ T cells from PBMCs, sampled from culture after CMV antigen stimulation. The receptors stem from a human donor in good health (CMV status not recorded). Some clones in this sample may be carry-over from other donors' samples.

This clonotype appeared once. Given a much more abundant clone one base away, this may be a read error. The chain combines TRBV12-3 or TRBV12-4 with TRBJ2-5, with D perhaps matching TRBD2 (6 bases). The CDR3 length is 15 residues. CDR3 nucleotide sequence: TGTACCAGCAGGTTTACTAGCTTGCCAGAAGAGACCCAGTACTTC. Translation gives CTSRFTSLPEETQYF.

This clonotype was detected many times. This sequence joins TRBV7-6 and TRBJ1-1; D is possibly TRBD1 (6 bases). Germline V CDR1 and CDR2: SGHVS, FNYEAQ. V was trimmed by 5 bases and J by 4 bases, leaving 20 bases between them. This CDR3 region has 16 residues. The CDR3 DNA reads as TGTGCCAGCAGCCGATTCCAAGAGGGGGGGGGCACTGAAGCTTTCTTT. Translating gives CASSRFQEGGGTEAFF. The full variable domain, with the rest looked up from reference TRBV7-6 and TRBJ1-1, is GAGVSQSPRYKVTKRGQDVALRCDPISGHVSLYWYRQALGQGPEFLTYFNYEAQQDKSGLPNDRFSAERPEGSISTLTIQRTEQRDSAMYRCASSRFQEGGGTEAFFGQGTRLTVV.

This sequence joins TRBV23-1 and TRBJ2-3; 10 positions agree with TRBD2. TRBV23-1 is placed among ORFs of uncertain function. The CDR3 has 15 amino acids. V lost 7 bases and J lost 1; bases outside the gene matches: 5. The CDR3 DNA is TGCGCCAGCACCAAGCTAGCGGGGGGCACAGATACGCAGTATTTT. Translating gives CASTKLAGGTDTQYF.

The chain employs TRBV20-1 and TRBJ2-4; 9 bases line up with TRBD1. The length of the CDR3 is 16 residues. Trimming cost V 3 bases and J 3 bases; bases outside gene matches: 9. CDR1 and CDR2 (germline): DFQATT, SNEGSKA (reference sequence). As DNA, the CDR3 is TGCAGTGCTAGCGCCCCGGGACAGGGAGTCAAAAACATTCAGTACTTC. Translated: CSASAPGQGVKNIQYF.

This clonotype has a count of ten or more. The chain joins TRBV28 to TRBJ2-3; D could derive from TRBD1 or TRBD2 (5 bases each). Germline assignment: CDR1 MDHEN and CDR2 SYDVKM. The V and J ends lost 4 bases and 6 bases respectively, with 26 bases between them. The CDR3 runs to 18 residues. The CDR3 region is CASSSNTNPRDPQDTQYF. The CDR3 bases are TGTGCCAGCAGTTCGAATACCAACCCCAGGGACCCGCAGGATACGCAGTATTTT.

This rearrangement joins TRBV12-3 or TRBV12-4 to TRBJ2-6, with 8 bases identical to TRBD2. J gave up 4 bases and V 6 bases, and 8 bases lay outside the gene matches. CDR3 size: 16 residues. DNA of the CDR3: TGTGCCAGCAGCCCGTCGGGGGGGGAAGGGGCCAACGTCCTGACTTTC. Its translation: CASSPSGGEGANVLTF.

The chain recombines TRBV3-1 with TRBJ2-3; 8 positions match TRBD2. V gave up 7 bases and J gave up 7 bases; unmatched junction bases: 13. This CDR3 has 15 amino acids. The V gene's germline CDR1 is LGHDT and CDR2 YNNKEL (reference sequence). CDR3 amino acids: CASKPESGGPYTQYF. The CDR3 DNA sequence: TGTGCCAGCAAGCCGGAAAGCGGGGGCCCCTATACGCAGTATTTT.

The chain joins TRBV19 to TRBJ2-1, with a weak D call TRBD2 (7 bases). The germline V gene has CDR1 LNHDA and CDR2 SQIVND (reference sequence). Trimming cost V 5 bases and J 5 bases, with 13 bases left between them. This CDR3 spans 14 amino acids. The CDR3 protein is CASSYGGPNNEQFF. The CDR3 DNA follows: TGTGCCAGTAGTTACGGGGGGCCCAACAATGAGCAGTTCTTC.

The chain employs TRBV6-2 or TRBV6-3 and TRBJ2-7; tentatively, D is TRBD1 (5 bases). V lost 0 bases and J 2 bases, leaving 14 bases between the germline ends. Germline V gene sequence: CDR1 MNHEY, CDR2 SVGEGT. The CDR3 covers 16 residues. Written as DNA, the CDR3 is TGTGCCAGCAGTTACTCGAAATTCCAGGGTGCCTACGAGCAGTACGTC. Encoded protein: CASSYSKFQGAYEQYV.

This clonotype was seen a few times. The rearrangement joins TRBV6-1 to TRBJ2-5; D is unresolved. The CDR3 length is 14 residues. V was pared by 5 bases and J by 2 bases, with 12 bases between. CDR1 and CDR2 from the germline V gene are MNHNS and SASEGT. CDR3 in DNA: TGTGCCAGCAGTTATTTCAGCCTACAAGAGACCCAGTACTTC. Translation: CASSYFSLQETQYF.

This chain joins TRBV7-9 and TRBJ2-5; D gene uncertain. CDR3 length equals 14 residues. With 6 bases removed from V and 4 bases from J, the gap between germline ends came to 15 bases. Germline loops: CDR1 SEHNR, CDR2 FQNEAQ (reference sequence). The CDR3 protein is CASSISPSGETQYF. The CDR3 nucleotides are TGTGCCAGCAGTATCTCACCGTCAGGAGAGACCCAGTACTTC. The variable domain in full, with the rest retrieved from reference TRBV7-9 and TRBJ2-5, is DTGVSQNPRHKITKRGQNVTFRCDPISEHNRLYWYRQTLGQGPEFLTYFQNEAQLEKSRLLSDRFSAERPKGSFSTLEIQRTEQGDSAMYLCASSISPSGETQYFGPGTRLLVL.

This chain joins TRBV25-1 and TRBJ2-3; D may be TRBD2 (7 bases). The ends were cut back, 0 bases at V and 4 bases at J, with 17 bases in the middle. Germline V gives CDR1 MGHDK, CDR2 SYGVNS. This CDR3 is built from 17 residues. The CDR3 DNA sequence: TGTGCCAGCAGTGAATATAAGGGGGGGGGCCCCGCAGATACGCAGTATTTT. As protein: CASSEYKGGGPADTQYF.

This clonotype has more than one count but fewer than ten. The chain recombines TRBV19 with TRBJ1-5; D unresolved. Trimming took off 5 bases at V and 5 bases at J, with 13 bases between the two ends. The germline gives CDR1 LNHDA, CDR2 SQIVND (reference sequence). The CDR3 is 14 residues long. The CDR3 reads CASSVRRVDQPQHF. CDR3 bases: TGTGCCAGTAGTGTTCGTAGGGTCGATCAGCCCCAGCATTTT.

The CDR3 spells CASIEFGGDTQYF. In DNA, the CDR3 is TGTGCCAGCATTGAGTTTGGGGGGGATACGCAGTATTTT. The chain is built from TRBV2 and TRBJ2-3; possibly TRBD2 for D (6 bases). V shed 7 bases and J shed 6 bases, with 14 bases lying between them. The length of the CDR3 is 13 residues. In germline, CDR1 is SNHLY, CDR2 FYNNEI.

The J gene is TRBJ2-3, the V gene TRBV18; D is unclear. With 3 bases removed from V and 4 bases from J, the gap between germline ends came to 14 bases. Per the germline V gene, CDR1 is KGHSH and CDR2 is LQKENI. This CDR3 comprises 15 residues. The CDR3 region has the DNA TGTGCCAGCTCACCCACCCTAACGAGACCAGATACGCAGTATTTT. Its translation is CASSPTLTRPDTQYF.

Details on this clonotype: This could be a read error, since a much larger clone is one nucleotide away. The chain links TRBV7-4 to TRBJ2-6, with TRBD1 matching 8 bases. CDR3 size: 18 residues. The germline V gene has CDR1 SGHVT and CDR2 SQSDAQ. CDR3 region: CANSFTGTGGSGANVLTF. In DNA, the CDR3 is TGTGCCAACAGCTTCACCGGGACAGGAGGCTCTGGGGCCAACGTCCTGACTTTC.

The V call is TRBV4-3, the J call TRBJ1-1, with D tentatively TRBD1 (5 bases). The CDR3 is 16 amino acids. Deletions cut 0 bases from V and 1 base from J, with 12 bases between. The germline V gene encodes CDR1 LGHNA and CDR2 YSLEER. The CDR3 DNA reads as TGCGCCAGCAGCCAAGACCCCCGGGGCCCGAACACTGAAGCTTTCTTT. Its protein is CASSQDPRGPNTEAFF.

This chain connects TRBV27 to TRBJ2-7; D may be TRBD1 (6 bases). CDR1 MNHEY and CDR2 SMNVEV come from the germline V gene (reference sequence). The CDR3 has 14 amino acids. Between the trimmed V and J ends, which lost 3 bases and 4 bases, there was a span of 13 bases. The CDR3: CASSFKGQDYEQYV. CDR3 in DNA: TGTGCCAGCAGTTTTAAGGGACAAGATTACGAGCAGTACGTC.

This clonotype has a handful of counts. This sequence joins TRBV19 and TRBJ1-1; D remains unclear. Germline CDR1 and CDR2: LNHDA and SQIVND (reference sequence). Trimming removed 3 bases at V and 6 bases at J, with 8 bases between. The CDR3 loop spans 12 amino acids. In DNA form, the CDR3 reads TGTGCCAGTAGTATGGAAGGTGCTGAAGCTTTCTTT. Translating it yields CASSMEGAEAFF.

Only a few counts were recorded for this clonotype. The rearrangement joins TRBV9 to TRBJ2-1, with TRBD2 identical over 13 bases. Germline CDR1 and CDR2: SGDLS and YYNGEE. The CDR3 sequence is 16 residues long. Trimming cost V 3 bases and J 9 bases; bases outside gene matches: 9. Here the CDR3 reads CASSALTSGGAVEQFF. Written as DNA, the CDR3 is TGTGCCAGCAGCGCGTTAACTAGCGGGGGGGCAGTTGAGCAGTTCTTC.

This clonotype was observed once. This may be a read error, as it is one base from a much larger clone. The rearrangement links TRBV6-8 to TRBJ1-1; unclear D gene. The germline CDR1 and CDR2 sequences are MNHGY and SAAAGT. This CDR3 comprises 14 residues. Trimming removed 10 bases at V and 4 bases at J, with 19 bases between. CDR3 amino acids: CATSLAGETTEAFF. The CDR3 DNA sequence: TGTGCCACCTCTTTGGCAGGTGAAACCACTGAAGCTTTCTTT.

In this sample, this clonotype turned up many times. The rearrangement uses TRBV28 and TRBJ2-3; weak D call: TRBD2 (5 bases). Germline CDR1 reads MDHEN; CDR2 reads SYDVKM. The germline V and J ends were trimmed by 6 bases and 3 bases, with 13 bases remaining between them. The CDR3 runs 14 residues. The CDR3 DNA follows: TGTGCCAGCAGACCCCTGACGGGAACAGATACGCAGTATTTT. It specifies CASRPLTGTDTQYF.

V and J are TRBV25-1 and TRBJ1-2; unclear D gene. CDR3 size: 11 residues. Germline CDR1 reads MGHDK; CDR2 reads SYGVNS. Trimming stripped 5 bases from V and 10 bases from J, with 11 bases between. The chain's CDR3 is CASSTPGVYTF. DNA for the CDR3: TGTGCCAGCAGTACGCCCGGAGTCTACACCTTC.

This clonotype was counted ten times or more. The chain employs TRBV7-9 and TRBJ1-1; 8 positions match TRBD1. V trimming: 10 bases; J trimming: 0 bases; junction bases outside the gene matches: 16. CDR1 is SEHNR and CDR2 is FQNEAQ in the germline V gene (reference sequence). This CDR3 has 17 residues. This CDR3 reads CATPRSPGGDVNTEAFF. CDR3 nucleotides: TGTGCCACCCCCAGATCCCCAGGGGGCGATGTGAACACTGAAGCTTTCTTT.